These T cell receptor beta chains were read from a single sample in a study of siplizumab effects on memory and regulatory T cells. Method: immunoSEQ multiplex PCR; TCRdb's copy keeps in-frame clones and lacks some. The sample shows approximately 120,000 clones, 90% to 95% of them seen only once. The specimen sequenced was Tregs sorted from blood. These receptors were obtained from a human donor in good health. Each CDR3 is given with its conserved first and last residue. D genes are given only for firm matches. The size entry is marked missing in some rows and otherwise reads once, few, many or a size class.

TRBJ2-2	NA	NA	16	TRBV2	CASSEFGTTNTGELFF	TGTGCCAGCAGTGAATTTGGGACCACGAACACCGGGGAGCTGTTTTTT
TRBJ1-2	TRBD1	NA	16	TRBV5-6	CASSLPGQGSIYGYTF	TGTGCCAGCAGCTTACCGGGACAGGGAAGTATCTATGGCTACACCTTC
TRBJ1-1	NA	NA	13	TRBV29-1	CSVALTGGTEAFF	TGCAGCGTTGCCCTGACAGGAGGGACTGAAGCTTTCTTT
TRBJ2-7	NA	NA	13	TRBV5-1	CASSLSSPYEQYF	TGCGCCAGCAGCTTGTCCAGCCCCTACGAGCAGTACTTC
TRBJ1-1	NA	few	13	TRBV2	CASVGVPNTEAFF	TGCGCCAGCGTTGGGGTTCCGAACACTGAAGCTTTCTTT
TRBJ1-5	TRBD1	NA	16	TRBV5-1	CASSYTPGQGYQPQHF	TGCGCCAGCAGCTACACCCCGGGACAGGGTTATCAGCCCCAGCATTTT
TRBJ1-5	NA	NA	13	TRBV5-1	CASSLGADQPQHF	TGCGCCAGCAGCTTGGGGGCGGATCAGCCCCAGCATTTT
TRBJ1-6	NA	once	18	TRBV6-8	CASSSRRGPSSYNSPLHF	TGTGCCAGCAGTTCCCGCCGGGGACCGAGCTCCTATAATTCACCCCTCCACTTT
TRBJ2-3	TRBD2	NA	18	TRBV7-2	CASSLRTSGRPREDTQYF	TGTGCCAGCAGCTTAAGGACTAGCGGGAGGCCACGGGAAGATACGCAGTATTTT
TRBJ2-1	TRBD2	NA	15	TRBV27	CASSFSSGAYNEQFF	TGTGCCAGCAGTTTTTCTAGCGGGGCTTACAATGAGCAGTTCTTC
TRBJ2-3	NA	NA	15	TRBV19	CASSIAGSGTDTQYF	TGTGCCAGTAGTATAGCGGGGTCTGGCACAGATACGCAGTATTTT
TRBJ2-3	NA	NA	15	TRBV9	CASSVLGRLTDTQYF	TGTGCCAGCAGCGTGCTCGGACGGCTCACAGATACGCAGTATTTT
TRBJ1-3	NA	NA	14	TRBV9	CASRASGSGNTIYF	TGTGCCAGCAGGGCCTCGGGGTCTGGAAACACCATATATTTT
TRBJ1-1	NA	NA	13	TRBV6-5	CASSLGWNTEAFF	TGTGCCAGCAGTCTGGGATGGAACACTGAAGCTTTCTTT
TRBJ2-1	NA	NA	11	TRBV28	CASSLFPEQFF	TGTGCCAGCAGTTTGTTCCCTGAGCAGTTCTTC
TRBJ2-7	TRBD2	NA	19	TRBV5-1	CASTAGATSGASFSNEQYF	TGCGCCAGCACCGCGGGGGCGACTAGCGGGGCGTCCTTTTCCAACGAGCAGTACTTC
TRBJ2-7	NA	NA	13	TRBV6-5	CASTPPKSREQYF	TGTGCCAGCACCCCCCCGAAGTCGAGGGAGCAGTACTTC
TRBJ1-6	NA	once	16	TRBV6-5	CASSYSRDTDNSPLHF	TGTGCCAGCAGTTACTCCCGGGACACTGATAATTCACCCCTCCACTTT